This T cell receptor (beta chain) was found in a study of blood T cell repertoires in COVID-19 (dated by TCRdb to 2020 to 2021). Some background on the complete study: Samples covering the acute and convalescent phases of COVID-19 were provided by collaborators in the United States, Italy and Spain. The material from the prospective study consisted of cDNA or gDNA derived from T cells, B-cell-depleted T cells, or PBMCs. Deeply sampled blood TCRbeta repertoires from subjects exposed to, actively infected with, or recovered from COVID-19 were included in the dataset. The repertoires were made available in a free public database intended to serve as a resource for research on the immune response to SARS-CoV-2. Samples came from the ongoing ImmuneRACE study (first 160 participants) plus 1,254 subjects from 6 global collaborators. The sample metadata nearly always contained a de-identified subject ID, COVID-19 status, age in years and sex. Where available, HLA class I and class II types were taken from metadata supplied by the sample provider and were not determined by assay-based typing.

The collaborating institutions used their own protocols to collect whole blood in K2EDTA tubes. For TCRbeta analysis, collaborators shipped samples in one of three forms: frozen whole blood, isolated PBMCs, or DNA extracted from either of those sample types. Regarding this clone: Its antigen is currently not known. Base quality data are lacking; no much larger clone is found one base away.

Study-wide findings and limitations: The quantity of clinical and demographic metadata differed by source and by participant and was supplied without curation.

From its cysteine to its phenylalanine, the CDR3 spans 14 amino acids. The retained sequence is limited to the CDR3, 42 bases, with the frame set at the first base. CDR1 and CDR2 are drawn from the germline V gene (reference sequence): LNHDA, SQIVND. Relative to germline, V is 4 bases shorter and J is 1 base shorter, with 8 bases between their ends. TCRbeta CDR3 regions were amplified from genomic DNA by means of the immunoSEQ Assay, a bias-controlled multiplex PCR. In the source study's methods: The number of nucleated cells in each sample was estimated from the amplification of reference gene primers within the assay. To quantify the absolute abundance of each unique TCRbeta CDR3 rearrangement, sequence reads were collapsed and filtered. For each sample, productive Simpson clonality was calculated as the square root of Simpson's diversity index across productive rearrangements. TCRdb holds this immuneACCESS table with in-frame rearrangements only. Some clones are missing; in checked studies, unresolved V genes explain under half, and the rest has no known cause. That table gives V, J and clone size, and the DNA gave D and trimming. This sample lists about 190,000 clones; around 86% were detected once. Of the sample, about 2.5% falls within the top ten clones.

This TCR came from a man aged 35-49 years with active or convalescent COVID-19. What was sequenced was peripheral blood. The sequence links TRBV19 to TRBJ1-5, and TRBD1 may be the D gene, going by 6 matching bases. The CDR3 loop reads CASSTQGSNQPQHF. The sequenced DNA is TGTGCCAGTAGTACCCAGGGGAGCAATCAGCCCCAGCATTTT.